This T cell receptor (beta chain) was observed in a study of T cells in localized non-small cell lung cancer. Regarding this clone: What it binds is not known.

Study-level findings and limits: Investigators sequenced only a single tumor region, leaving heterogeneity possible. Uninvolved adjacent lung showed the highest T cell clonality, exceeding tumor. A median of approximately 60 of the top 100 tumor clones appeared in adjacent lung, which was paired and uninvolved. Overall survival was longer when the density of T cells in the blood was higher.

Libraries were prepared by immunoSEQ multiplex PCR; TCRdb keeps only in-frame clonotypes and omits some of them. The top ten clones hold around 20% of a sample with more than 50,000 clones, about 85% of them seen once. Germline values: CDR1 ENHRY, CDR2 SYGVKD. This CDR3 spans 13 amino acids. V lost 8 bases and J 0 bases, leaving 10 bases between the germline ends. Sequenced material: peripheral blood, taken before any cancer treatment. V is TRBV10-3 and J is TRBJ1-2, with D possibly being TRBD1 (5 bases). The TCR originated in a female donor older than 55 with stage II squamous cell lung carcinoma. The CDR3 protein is CAIGEGANYGYTF. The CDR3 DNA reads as TGTGCCATCGGGGAAGGGGCTAACTATGGCTACACCTTC.